This T cell receptor beta chain was recorded in a study of cytomegalovirus exposure and HLA in healthy donors. Notes on the study in general: It was only CMV serostatus that was available as immune exposure information.

Trimming took off 1 base at V and 0 bases at J, with 11 bases between the two ends. Germline CDR1 reads GTSNPN; CDR2 reads SVGIG (reference sequence). The CDR3 totals 15 residues. 60 Vbeta and 13 Jbeta primers were used in PCR. Repertoires were generated with immunoSEQ multiplex PCR, while TCRdb's copy carries only in-frame clones and drops some. This table holds over 150,000 clones, roughly four fifths found once. A word on this clone: As yet, its antigen is unknown.

The sample was PBMCs. This chain uses TRBV30 with TRBJ2-3, with a weak D call TRBD2 (6 bases). The source is a man in his forties or fifties in good health and CMV-seropositive. The CDR3 loop is CAWSALGTSTDTQYF. DNA of the CDR3: TGTGCCTGGAGTGCGCTGGGGACTAGCACAGATACGCAGTATTTT.